This TCR beta chain was captured in a study of shared clonotypes between healthy human individuals. DNA at 200 ng, about 30,000 T cell genomes, went into sorted-subset replicate PCRs. Assay: immunoSEQ multiplex PCR; the TCRdb copy retains only in-frame clones and omits some. The sample records fewer than 2.5 million clones, 80% to 95% being singletons. Germline lookup yields CDR1 SGHAT and CDR2 FQNNGV. The ends were cut back, 4 bases at V and 7 bases at J, with 14 bases in the middle. The CDR3 runs to 14 residues. The rearrangement joins TRBV11-2 to TRBJ2-1; D uncertain. The specimen sequenced was naive CD4+ T cells from PBMCs. This sample's subset: CD45RA+ positively selected. This clonotype was obtained from a young man in good health. Some clones in this sample may be carry-over from other donors' samples. CDR3 in amino acids: CASSSINYGNEQFF. For the CDR3, the DNA is TGTGCCAGCAGCTCAATAAACTACGGGAATGAGCAGTTCTTC.